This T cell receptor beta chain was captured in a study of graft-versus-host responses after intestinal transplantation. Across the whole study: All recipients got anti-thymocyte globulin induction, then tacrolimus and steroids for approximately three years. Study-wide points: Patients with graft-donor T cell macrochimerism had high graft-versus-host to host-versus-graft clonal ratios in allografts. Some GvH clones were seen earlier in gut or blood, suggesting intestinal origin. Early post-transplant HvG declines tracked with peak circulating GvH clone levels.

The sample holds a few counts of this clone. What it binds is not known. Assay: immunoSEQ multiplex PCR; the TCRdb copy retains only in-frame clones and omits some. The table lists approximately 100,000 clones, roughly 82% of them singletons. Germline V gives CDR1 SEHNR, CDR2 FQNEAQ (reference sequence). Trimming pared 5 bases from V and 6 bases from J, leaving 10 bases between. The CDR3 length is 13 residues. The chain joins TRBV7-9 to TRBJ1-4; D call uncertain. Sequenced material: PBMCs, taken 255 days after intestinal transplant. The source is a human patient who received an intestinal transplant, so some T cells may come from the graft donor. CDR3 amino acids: CASSQLPHEKLFF. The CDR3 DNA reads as TGTGCCAGCAGCCAGCTCCCCCATGAAAAACTGTTTTTT.